This is a list of T cell receptor beta chains from one sample in a study of identical twins. Via MiXCR, TCRdb re-called the 5' RACE reads, giving one row per CDR3 protein. Of fewer than 650,000 distinct CDR3 sequences listed, roughly 7.1% are singletons. The sample was also linked to a second study, of yellow fever vaccine responses in identical twins.

Sequenced material: PBMCs. These receptors all come from a young woman in good health. The CDR3 runs from the conserved cysteine through the conserved F or W. D genes are given only for firm matches. For some rows the clone size is stated as once, few or many, or as a class when expanded; others skip it.

j_call v_call clone_size d_call cdr3_nt cdr3_aa
TRBJ2-3 TRBV27 few - TGTGCCAGCAGTTTATCTTGGGCGAGCACAGATACGCAGTATTTT CASSLSWASTDTQYF
TRBJ1-2 TRBV10-3 few - TGTGCCATCAGCTCCCATCCAGGGACTGAAGGCTACACCTTC CAISSHPGTEGYTF
TRBJ1-2 TRBV29-1 few - TGCAGCGCTCCCGGGAGGGTGAATGGTGGCTACACCTTC CSAPGRVNGGYTF
TRBJ2-5 TRBV7-9 - - TGTGCCAGCAGCTTTTGGGCGGGCCAAGAGACCCAGTACTTC CASSFWAGQETQYF
TRBJ2-2 TRBV5-8 many TRBD1 TGTGCCAGCAGTCCCTGGGCCGGGACAGCAAGTGCCGGGGAGCTGTTTTTT CASSPWAGTASAGELFF
TRBJ2-2 TRBV2 - - TGTGCCAGCAGGAGGGACTGGGTGAACACCGGGGAGCTGTTTTTT CASRRDWVNTGELFF
TRBJ2-5 TRBV5-1 few - TGTGCCAGCAGAGGCGGGCAAGAGACCCAGTACTTC CASRGGQETQYF
TRBJ2-5 TRBV29-1 - - TGCAGCGTCCCTAGTGTAGGGGTAGGGGAGACCCAGTACTTC CSVPSVGVGETQYF
TRBJ2-2 TRBV5-1 - TRBD1 TGCGCCAGCAGCCTCTCACAGGGGGCGAACACCGGGGAGCTGTTTTTT CASSLSQGANTGELFF
TRBJ2-2 TRBV4-1 many - TGCGCCAGCAGCCAAGGTCACAAGGCGACCGGGGAGCTGTTTTTT CASSQGHKATGELFF
TRBJ2-2 TRBV5-1 few TRBD1 TGCGCCAGCAGCTCACTACCGACAGGGGCGTCCCCGAACACCGGGGAGCTGTTTTTT CASSSLPTGASPNTGELFF
TRBJ2-1 TRBV7-2 - - TGTGCCAGCAGCTTGACAGCGGTTACCGTCTTGAATGAGCAGTTCTTC CASSLTAVTVLNEQFF
TRBJ1-1 TRBV5-1 - TRBD1 TGCGCCAGCTCCCCGGTAGGGGGCAAGTTAACTGAAGCTTTCTTT CASSPVGGKLTEAFF
TRBJ2-1 TRBV7-2 - TRBD2 TGTGCCAGCAGCTTAGACCTAGCGGGGTCCTACAATGAGCAGTTCTTC CASSLDLAGSYNEQFF
TRBJ1-5 TRBV7-9 many - TGTGCCAGCAGCTTAGCTGTTTATCAGCCCCAGCATTTT CASSLAVYQPQHF
TRBJ1-1 TRBV10-3 few TRBD1 TGTGCCATCAGTGACAGGGACAGGGGGAGGACTGAAGCTTTCTTT CAISDRDRGRTEAFF
TRBJ1-5 TRBV7-2 many - TGTGCCAGCAGCCCCGACAGCCTAAATCAGCCCCAGCATTTT CASSPDSLNQPQHF